The 22 T cell receptor beta chains listed next were all sequenced from one sample in a study of shared clonotypes between healthy human individuals. TCRdb's table, derived via immunoSEQ multiplex PCR, lists solely in-frame clones and lacks some. The sample holds under 600,000 clones, around 80% seen once. The sample taken for sequencing was PBMCs. Receptor source: a woman between 40 and 55 years old in good health. Some clones in this sample may be carry-over from other donors' samples.

The rearrangement joins TRBV7-8 to TRBJ2-2, with D possibly being TRBD1 (6 bases). The V end lost 6 bases, the J end lost 4 bases, and 15 bases lay between the germline ends. Germline CDR1 is SGHVS and CDR2 is FQNEAQ. The CDR3 covers 15 residues. The CDR3 DNA is TGTGCCAGCAGTCCTACAGGGTCCTTCACCGGGGAGCTGTTTTTT. Translating it yields CASSPTGSFTGELFF.

Concerning this clone itself: A read error may produce the germline difference seen at one junction end. The chain links TRBV6-1 to TRBJ2-1; 10 bases line up with TRBD2. This CDR3 contains 15 residues. CDR1 and CDR2 (germline): MNHNS, SASEGT. The CDR3 sequence: CASREAGGFINEQFF. Here the CDR3 DNA reads TGTGCCAGCAGGGAAGCGGGAGGGTTTATTAATGAGCAGTTCTTC.

The rearrangement joins TRBV4-1 to TRBJ2-3; tentatively, D is TRBD2 (6 bases). The CDR3 loop spans 15 amino acids. Germline-derived CDR1 and CDR2 are MGHRA and YSYEKL. V dropped 3 bases and J dropped 4 bases, with 14 bases sitting between them. CDR3 region: CASSQEWGRSDTQYF. The CDR3 DNA is TGCGCCAGCAGCCAGGAGTGGGGGAGGTCAGATACGCAGTATTTT.

A single count supports this clone. The chain employs TRBV4-1 and TRBJ2-7; TRBD1 might be the D (6 bases). Germline-derived CDR1 and CDR2 are MGHRA and YSYEKL. The V end was cut by 4 bases, the J end by 2 bases, with 18 bases between. The CDR3 sequence is 16 residues long. In nucleotides, the CDR3 is TGCGCCAGCAGCCCCTTCTATGCCAGGGGCACCTACGAGCAGTACTTC. Its protein is CASSPFYARGTYEQYF.

The V and J genes are TRBV7-9 and TRBJ2-5; possibly TRBD2 for D (6 bases). V dropped 4 bases and J dropped 3 bases, with 12 bases sitting between them. Germline V gives CDR1 SEHNR, CDR2 FQNEAQ (reference sequence). The CDR3 is 14 residues long. The CDR3 loop reads CASSSQTREETQYF. The CDR3 DNA follows: TGTGCCAGCAGCTCCCAGACTAGAGAAGAGACCCAGTACTTC.

Only one count was recorded for this clone. The chain has TRBV11-2 and TRBJ2-7, with D possibly being TRBD2 (6 bases). V shed 3 bases and J shed 2 bases, with 14 bases lying between them. CDR3 length: 15 residues. Germline CDR1 is SGHAT and CDR2 is FQNNGV. This CDR3 is CASSFGRGGPYEQYF. The CDR3 nucleotides read TGTGCCAGCAGCTTTGGGCGGGGCGGACCCTACGAGCAGTACTTC.

This chain uses TRBV2 with TRBJ2-1; TRBD2 agrees at 8 bases. V lost 7 bases, J lost 6 bases, and 14 bases stayed unmatched. The CDR3 has 16 residues. Germline V gene lookup returns CDR1 SNHLY and CDR2 FYNNEI. CDR3 in amino acids: CASNKRGGTSLNEQFF. The CDR3 DNA follows: TGTGCCAGCAACAAAAGGGGGGGGACTAGTCTCAATGAGCAGTTCTTC.

This chain links TRBV7-9 with TRBJ2-3, with TRBD2 matching 9 bases. Germline CDR1 SEHNR, CDR2 FQNEAQ (reference sequence). The CDR3 is 17 residues long. V lost 1 base and J lost 0; bases outside the gene matches: 5. CDR3 sequence (DNA): TGTGCCAGCAGCTTAGATCTAGCGGGACCTAGCACAGATACGCAGTATTTT. Translation: CASSLDLAGPSTDTQYF.

This chain uses TRBV30 with TRBJ1-3; D perhaps matches TRBD1 (6 bases). The CDR3 totals 14 residues. V gave up 5 bases and J gave up 2 bases, with 13 bases separating them. Looked up from germline, CDR1 is GTSNPN and CDR2 is SVGIG (reference sequence). The CDR3 region has the DNA TGTGCCTGGGCCCCGACAGGAGCTGGAAACACCATATATTTT. Residues: CAWAPTGAGNTIYF.

The table lists this clone with a count of one. CDR3 residues: CASSKNLASPSYEQYF. The CDR3, as DNA: TGTGCCAGCAGCAAAAATCTAGCGTCCCCCTCCTACGAGCAGTACTTC. The rearrangement uses TRBV21-1 and TRBJ2-7; the D call TRBD2 from the table was never checked on the DNA. TRBV21-1 is assigned pseudogene status. The CDR3 is made up of 16 amino acids.

V usage is TRBV28 and J usage is TRBJ2-2; D is uncertain. Germline V gene sequence: CDR1 MDHEN, CDR2 SYDVKM. The CDR3 length is 13 residues. The V end lost 4 bases, the J end lost 6 bases, and 9 bases lay between the germline ends. The chain's CDR3 is CASSYGVPGELFF. The CDR3, as DNA: TGTGCCAGCAGTTACGGAGTGCCCGGGGAGCTGTTTTTT.

This clone has ten or more counts. This chain links TRBV19 with TRBJ1-6, with D unclear. V lost 4 bases to trimming and J lost 6 bases, with 16 bases between them. CDR3 length: 16 amino acids. CDR1 and CDR2 from the germline V gene are LNHDA and SQIVND (reference sequence). The CDR3 DNA sequence: TGTGCCAGTAGTAGGCCGAAGAAGGAAAGTAATTCACCCCTCCACTTT. This translates into CASSRPKKESNSPLHF.

This clone has a single count. This chain connects TRBV11-2 to TRBJ2-7, with TRBD2 matching over 8 bases. Looked up from germline, CDR1 is SGHAT and CDR2 is FQNNGV. Trimming removed 5 bases from V and 1 base from J; junction bases left unmatched: 10. The CDR3 totals 16 residues. CDR3 amino acids: CASSPGTGRASYEQYF. The CDR3 DNA follows: TGTGCCAGCAGCCCAGGGACCGGGAGGGCTTCCTACGAGCAGTACTTC.

The chain uses TRBV19 and TRBJ2-3; TRBD1 matches 9 bases. Germline V lookup: CDR1 LNHDA, CDR2 SQIVND (reference sequence). The CDR3 has 15 residues. The trim removed 5 bases at V and 5 bases at J, leaving 8 bases unmatched. The CDR3 nucleotides are TGTGCCAGTAGTTCCGCGGGACAGGGAATAGATACGCAGTATTTT. It codes for CASSSAGQGIDTQYF.

This clone showed up just once. The chain recombines TRBV7-8 with TRBJ2-1, with a possible D match to TRBD2 (6 bases). V shed 7 bases and J shed 8 bases, with 18 bases lying between them. CDR3 length: 14 amino acids. Germline V lookup: CDR1 SGHVS, CDR2 FQNEAQ. For the CDR3, the DNA is TGTGCCAGCAAGAGACTAGTCTCGGTCCATGAGCAGTTCTTC. Translated, it gives CASKRLVSVHEQFF.

This clone was seen repeatedly, ten times or more. The gene calls are TRBV30 and TRBJ1-1; tentative D call: TRBD1 (6 bases). Germline V gene data show CDR1 as GTSNPN and CDR2 as SVGIG (reference sequence). V was pared by 5 bases and J by 6 bases, with 19 bases between. CDR3 length: 14 amino acids. The CDR3 spells CAWDNTGGAPEAFF. CDR3 DNA: TGTGCCTGGGACAACACTGGGGGGGCCCCTGAAGCTTTCTTT.

This clone was seen only once. In the same sample, other DNA sequences code for this CDR3. The chain employs TRBV5-1 and TRBJ2-5; TRBD1 aligns across 10 bases. The CDR3 covers 14 residues. Per the germline V gene, CDR1 is SGHRS and CDR2 is YFSETQ. V shed 3 bases, J shed 3 bases, and the junction held 2 bases outside the gene matches. The CDR3 nucleotides are TGCGCCAGCAGCTCGACAGGGGGCGAAGAGACCCAGTACTTC. This codes for CASSSTGGEETQYF.

This chain joins TRBV5-5 and TRBJ1-4; tentative D call: TRBD1 (6 bases). This CDR3 is 16 amino acids long. The V end was cut by 4 bases, the J end by 1 base, with 14 bases between. CDR1 is SGHKS, CDR2 YYEKEE, per germline (reference sequence). CDR3 coding DNA: TGTGCCAGCAGCCCCAGGGGTGAGGGAACTAATGAAAAACTGTTTTTT. Translating it yields CASSPRGEGTNEKLFF.

The chain joins TRBV5-1 to TRBJ2-5; 8 bases line up with TRBD1. Germline V gene data show CDR1 as SGHRS and CDR2 as YFSETQ. There are 12 residues in the CDR3. Trimming cost V 7 bases and J 2 bases; bases outside gene matches: 1. The CDR3 sequence is CASRTGQETQYF. CDR3 in DNA: TGCGCCAGCCGGACAGGGCAAGAGACCCAGTACTTC.

This sequence joins TRBV10-2 and TRBJ1-1, with D perhaps TRBD1 (6 bases). Germline V gene sequence: CDR1 WSHSY, CDR2 SAAADI. CDR3 length: 14 amino acids. Trimming removed 3 bases from V and 4 bases from J, with 12 bases in between. The CDR3 spells CASSETGSGTEAFF. Written as DNA, the CDR3 is TGCGCCAGCAGTGAAACAGGGTCGGGCACTGAAGCTTTCTTT.

With respect to this clone: This likely stems from a read error, as it lies one base from a far larger clone. Other nucleotide sequences from this sample produce the same CDR3. This CDR3 is CALALDQIVAYEQYF. The DNA for the CDR3 is TGTGCCTTAGCCCTGGACCAGATAGTGGCCTACGAGCAGTACTTC. This rearrangement joins TRBV30 to TRBJ2-7; D gene ambiguous. Germline-derived CDR1 and CDR2 are GTSNPN and SVGIG (reference sequence). CDR3 length equals 15 residues. V was trimmed by 7 bases and J by 2 bases, leaving 21 bases between them.

This clone has a single count. The chain combines TRBV28 with TRBJ2-1; D uncertain. The length of the CDR3 is 14 residues. Germline lookup yields CDR1 MDHEN and CDR2 SYDVKM. V was trimmed by 2 bases and J by 0 bases, leaving 5 bases between them. DNA of the CDR3: TGTGCCAGCAGTTTACTGAGCTCCTACAATGAGCAGTTCTTC. Its protein product is CASSLLSSYNEQFF.